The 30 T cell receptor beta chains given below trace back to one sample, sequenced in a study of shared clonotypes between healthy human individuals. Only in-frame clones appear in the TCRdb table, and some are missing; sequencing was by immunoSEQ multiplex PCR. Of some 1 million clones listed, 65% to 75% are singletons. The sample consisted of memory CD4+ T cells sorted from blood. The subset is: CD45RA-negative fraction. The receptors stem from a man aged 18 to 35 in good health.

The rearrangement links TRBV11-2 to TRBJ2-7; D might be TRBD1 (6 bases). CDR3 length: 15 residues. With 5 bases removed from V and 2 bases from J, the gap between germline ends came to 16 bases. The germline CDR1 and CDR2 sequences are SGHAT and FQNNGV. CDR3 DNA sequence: TGTGCCAGCAGCGCAGACGGGACACCTACCTACGAGCAGTACTTC. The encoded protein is CASSADGTPTYEQYF. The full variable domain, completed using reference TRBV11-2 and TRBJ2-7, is EAGVAQSPRYKIIEKRQSVAFWCNPISGHATLYWYQQILGQGPKLLIQFQNNGVVDDSQLPKDRFSAERLKGVDSTLKIQPAKLEDSAVYLCASSADGTPTYEQYFGPGTRLTVT.

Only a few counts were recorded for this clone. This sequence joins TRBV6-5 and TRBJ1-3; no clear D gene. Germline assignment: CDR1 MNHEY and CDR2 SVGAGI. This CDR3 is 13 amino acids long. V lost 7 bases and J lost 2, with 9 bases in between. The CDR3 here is CASMYMAGNTIYF. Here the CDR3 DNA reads TGTGCCAGCATGTATATGGCTGGAAACACCATATATTTT.

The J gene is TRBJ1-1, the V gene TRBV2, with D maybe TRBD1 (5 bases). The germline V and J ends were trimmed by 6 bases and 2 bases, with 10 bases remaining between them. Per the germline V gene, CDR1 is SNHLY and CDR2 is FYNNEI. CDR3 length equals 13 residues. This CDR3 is CASRDTINTEAFF. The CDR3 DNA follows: TGTGCCAGCAGGGACACTATAAACACTGAAGCTTTCTTT.

The DNA for the CDR3 is TGCAGCTGCATCAGGGGGTCGTACCAAGAGACCCAGTACTTC. It yields the protein CSCIRGSYQETQYF. The chain recombines TRBV29-1 with TRBJ2-5, with 7 bases lining up with TRBD1. CDR1 is SQVTM, CDR2 ANQGSEA, per germline. This CDR3 has 14 amino acids. V shed 8 bases and J 0 bases; nucleotides not matched to a gene: 9.

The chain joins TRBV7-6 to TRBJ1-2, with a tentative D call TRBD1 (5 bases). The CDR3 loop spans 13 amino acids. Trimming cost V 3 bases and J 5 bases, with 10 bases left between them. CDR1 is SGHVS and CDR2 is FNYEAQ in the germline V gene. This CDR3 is CASSFDRSYGYTF. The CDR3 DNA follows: TGTGCCAGCAGCTTTGACAGATCATATGGCTACACCTTC.

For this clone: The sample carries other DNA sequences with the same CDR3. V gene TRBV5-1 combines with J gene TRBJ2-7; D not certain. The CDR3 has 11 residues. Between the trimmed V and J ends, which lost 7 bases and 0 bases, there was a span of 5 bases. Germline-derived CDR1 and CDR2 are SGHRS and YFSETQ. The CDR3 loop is CASSSSYEQYF. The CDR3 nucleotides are TGCGCCAGCTCGAGCTCCTACGAGCAGTACTTC.

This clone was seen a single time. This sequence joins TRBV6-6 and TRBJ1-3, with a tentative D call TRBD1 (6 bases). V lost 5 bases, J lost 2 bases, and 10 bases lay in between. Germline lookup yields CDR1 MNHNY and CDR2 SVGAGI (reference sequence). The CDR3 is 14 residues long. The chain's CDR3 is CASSQTGPGNTIYF. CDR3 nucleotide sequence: TGTGCCAGCAGTCAAACAGGGCCTGGAAACACCATATATTTT.

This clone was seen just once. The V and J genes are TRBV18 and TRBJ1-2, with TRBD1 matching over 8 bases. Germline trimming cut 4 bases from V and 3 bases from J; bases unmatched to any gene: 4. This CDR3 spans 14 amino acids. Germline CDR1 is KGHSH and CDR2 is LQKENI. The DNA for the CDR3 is TGTGCCAGCTCACACTCAGGGGGCGACTATGGCTACACCTTC. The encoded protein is CASSHSGGDYGYTF.

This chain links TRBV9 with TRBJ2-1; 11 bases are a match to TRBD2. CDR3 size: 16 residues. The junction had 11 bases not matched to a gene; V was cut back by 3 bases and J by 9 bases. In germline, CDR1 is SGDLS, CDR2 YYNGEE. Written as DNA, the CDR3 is TGTGCCAGCAGCGAGCGACTAGCGGGAAGGCAAGGTGAGCAGTTCTTC. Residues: CASSERLAGRQGEQFF. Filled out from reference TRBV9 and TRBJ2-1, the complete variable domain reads DSGVTQTPKHLITATGQRVTLRCSPRSGDLSVYWYQQSLDQGLQFLIQYYNGEERAKGNILERFSAQQFPDLHSELNLSSLELGDSALYFCASSERLAGRQGEQFFGPGTRLTVL.

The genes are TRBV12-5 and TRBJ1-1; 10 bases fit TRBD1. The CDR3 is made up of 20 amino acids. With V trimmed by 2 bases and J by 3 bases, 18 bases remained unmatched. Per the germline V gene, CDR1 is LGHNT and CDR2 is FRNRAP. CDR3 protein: CASGLSHKMGDRGYDTEAFF. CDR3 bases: TGTGCTAGTGGTTTGTCACATAAAATGGGGGACAGGGGTTATGACACTGAAGCTTTCTTT. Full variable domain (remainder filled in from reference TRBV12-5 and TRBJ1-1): DARVTQTPRHKVTEMGQEVTMRCQPILGHNTVFWYRQTMMQGLELLAYFRNRAPLDDSGMPKDRFSAEMPDATLATLKIQPSEPRDSAVYFCASGLSHKMGDRGYDTEAFFGQGTRLTVV.

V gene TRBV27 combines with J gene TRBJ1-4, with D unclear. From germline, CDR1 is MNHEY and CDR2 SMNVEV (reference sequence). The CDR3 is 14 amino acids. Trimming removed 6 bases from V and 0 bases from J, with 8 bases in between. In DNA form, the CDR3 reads TGTGCCAGCAGGTTTGCCGCAACTAATGAAAAACTGTTTTTT. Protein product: CASRFAATNEKLFF.

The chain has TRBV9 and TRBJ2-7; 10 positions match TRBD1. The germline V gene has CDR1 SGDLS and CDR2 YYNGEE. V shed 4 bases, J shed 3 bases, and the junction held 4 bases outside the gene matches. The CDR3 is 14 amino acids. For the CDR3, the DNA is TGTGCCAGCAGCAACCGGGACAGGGGCTACGAGCAGTACTTC. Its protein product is CASSNRDRGYEQYF.

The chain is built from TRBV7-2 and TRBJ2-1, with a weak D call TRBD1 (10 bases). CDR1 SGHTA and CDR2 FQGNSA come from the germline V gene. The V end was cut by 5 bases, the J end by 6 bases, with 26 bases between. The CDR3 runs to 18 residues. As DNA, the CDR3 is TGTGCCAGCAGCCTCCGGGACAGGGGTTCAGCGGGAGGCAATGAGCAGTTCTTC. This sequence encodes CASSLRDRGSAGGNEQFF.

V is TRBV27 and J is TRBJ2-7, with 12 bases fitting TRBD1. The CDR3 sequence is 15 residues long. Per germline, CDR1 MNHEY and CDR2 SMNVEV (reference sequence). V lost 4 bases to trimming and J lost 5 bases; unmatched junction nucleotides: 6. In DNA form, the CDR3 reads TGTGCCAGCAGTTCCTGGGACAGGGGGCTCCACGAGCAGTACTTC. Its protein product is CASSSWDRGLHEQYF.

CDR3 residues: CASSRTLRDLNEKLFF. CDR3 sequence (DNA): TGTGCCAGCAGCCGTACCCTCAGGGACCTTAATGAAAAACTGTTTTTT. The chain combines TRBV7-9 with TRBJ1-4, with D perhaps matching TRBD1 (5 bases). The length of the CDR3 is 16 residues. Trimming stripped 5 bases from V and 4 bases from J, with 17 bases between. Germline lookup yields CDR1 SEHNR and CDR2 FQNEAQ (reference sequence). The variable domain in full, completed from reference TRBV7-9 and TRBJ1-4, reads DTGVSQNPRHKITKRGQNVTFRCDPISEHNRLYWYRQTLGQGPEFLTYFQNEAQLEKSRLLSDRFSAERPKGSFSTLEIQRTEQGDSAMYLCASSRTLRDLNEKLFFGSGTQLSVL.

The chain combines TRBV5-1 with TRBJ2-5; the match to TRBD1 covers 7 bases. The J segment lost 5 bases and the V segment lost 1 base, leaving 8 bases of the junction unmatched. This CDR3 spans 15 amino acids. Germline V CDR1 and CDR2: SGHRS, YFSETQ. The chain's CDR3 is CASSLTGEGWETQYF. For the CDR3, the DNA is TGCGCCAGCAGCTTGACAGGGGAAGGTTGGGAGACCCAGTACTTC.

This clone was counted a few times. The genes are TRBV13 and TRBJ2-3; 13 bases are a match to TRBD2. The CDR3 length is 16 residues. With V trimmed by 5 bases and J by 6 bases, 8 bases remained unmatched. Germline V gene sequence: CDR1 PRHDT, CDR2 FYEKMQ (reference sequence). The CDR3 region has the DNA TGTGCCAGCAGCATTTTGCGGACTAGCGGGGGTGATACGCAGTATTTT. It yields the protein CASSILRTSGGDTQYF. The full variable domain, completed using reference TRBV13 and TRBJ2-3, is AAGVIQSPRHLIKEKRETATLKCYPIPRHDTVYWYQQGPGQDPQFLISFYEKMQSDKGSIPDRFSAQQFSDYHSELNMSSLELGDSALYFCASSILRTSGGDTQYFGPGTRLTVL.

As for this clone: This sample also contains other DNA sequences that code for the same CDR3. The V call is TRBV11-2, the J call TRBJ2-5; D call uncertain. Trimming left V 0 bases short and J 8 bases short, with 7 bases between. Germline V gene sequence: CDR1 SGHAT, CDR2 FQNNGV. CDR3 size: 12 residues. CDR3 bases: TGTGCCAGCAGCTTAGATCGTGGAACCCAGTACTTC. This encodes CASSLDRGTQYF.

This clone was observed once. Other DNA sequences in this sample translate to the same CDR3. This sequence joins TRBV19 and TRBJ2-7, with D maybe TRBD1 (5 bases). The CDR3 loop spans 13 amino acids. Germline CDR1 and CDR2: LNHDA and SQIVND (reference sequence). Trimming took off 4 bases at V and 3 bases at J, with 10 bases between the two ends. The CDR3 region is CASSTQGSYEQYF. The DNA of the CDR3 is TGTGCCAGTAGTACGCAGGGAAGCTACGAGCAGTACTTC.

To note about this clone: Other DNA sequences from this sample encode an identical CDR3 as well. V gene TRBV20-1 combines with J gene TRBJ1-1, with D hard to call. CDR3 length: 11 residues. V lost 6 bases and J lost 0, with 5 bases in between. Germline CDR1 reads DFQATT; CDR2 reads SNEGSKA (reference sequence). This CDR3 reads CSASLNTEAFF. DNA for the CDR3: TGCAGTGCCAGCCTGAACACTGAAGCTTTCTTT.

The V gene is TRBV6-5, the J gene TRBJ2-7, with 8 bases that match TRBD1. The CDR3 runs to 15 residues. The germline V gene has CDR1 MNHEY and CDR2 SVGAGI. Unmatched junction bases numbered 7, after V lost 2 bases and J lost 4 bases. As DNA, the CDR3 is TGTGCCAGCAGTTACCCTACAGGGGGGAAATACGAGCAGTACTTC. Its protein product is CASSYPTGGKYEQYF.

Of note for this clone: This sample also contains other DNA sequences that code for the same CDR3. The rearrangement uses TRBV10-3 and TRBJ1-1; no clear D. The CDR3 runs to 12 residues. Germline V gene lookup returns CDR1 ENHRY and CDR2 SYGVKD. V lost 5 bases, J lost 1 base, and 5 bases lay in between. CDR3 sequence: CAISRGNTEAFF. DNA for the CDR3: TGTGCCATCAGTCGGGGGAACACTGAAGCTTTCTTT.

CDR3 nucleotides: TGCGCCAGCAGCCAGTTCGCACAGGGAGGTAATCAGCCCCAGCATTTT. It translates to CASSQFAQGGNQPQHF. V gene TRBV4-1 combines with J gene TRBJ1-5; TRBD1 might be the D (6 bases). The CDR3 is 16 residues long. CDR1 is MGHRA, CDR2 YSYEKL, per germline. V shed 3 bases and J shed 4 bases, with 16 bases lying between them.

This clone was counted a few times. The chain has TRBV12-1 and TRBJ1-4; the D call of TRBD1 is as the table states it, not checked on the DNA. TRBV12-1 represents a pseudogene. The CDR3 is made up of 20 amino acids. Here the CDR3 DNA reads TGTGCCAGCAGCTTTGTCAGTCCCCGGGACAGGAAAGCAACTAATGAAAAACTGTTTTTT. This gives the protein CASSFVSPRDRKATNEKLFF.

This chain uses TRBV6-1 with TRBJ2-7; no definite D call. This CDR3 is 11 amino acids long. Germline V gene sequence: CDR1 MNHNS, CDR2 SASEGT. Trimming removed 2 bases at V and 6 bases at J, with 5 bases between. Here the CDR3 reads CASSERTEQYF. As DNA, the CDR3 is TGTGCCAGCAGTGAAAGGACCGAGCAGTACTTC.

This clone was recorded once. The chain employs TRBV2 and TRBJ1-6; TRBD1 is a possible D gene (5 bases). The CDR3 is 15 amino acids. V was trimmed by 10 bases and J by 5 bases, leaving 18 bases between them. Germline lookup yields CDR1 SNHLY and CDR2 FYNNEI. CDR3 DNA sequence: TGTGCCACCAATGAACAGGCGCGGGATAATTCACCCCTCCACTTT. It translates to CATNEQARDNSPLHF.

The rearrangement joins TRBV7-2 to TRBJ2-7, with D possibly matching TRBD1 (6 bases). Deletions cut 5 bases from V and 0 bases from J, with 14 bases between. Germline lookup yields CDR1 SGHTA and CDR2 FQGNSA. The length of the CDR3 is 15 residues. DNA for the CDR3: TGTGCCAGCAGCCCGAGCCGGGACATCTCCTACGAGCAGTACTTC. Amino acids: CASSPSRDISYEQYF.

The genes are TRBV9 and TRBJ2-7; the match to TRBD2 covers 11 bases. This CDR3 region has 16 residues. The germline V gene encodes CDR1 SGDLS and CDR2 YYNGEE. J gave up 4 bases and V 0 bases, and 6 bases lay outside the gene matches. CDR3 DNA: TGTGCCAGCAGCGTAGGGGCTAGCGGGGGGTCATACGAGCAGTACTTC. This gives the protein CASSVGASGGSYEQYF.

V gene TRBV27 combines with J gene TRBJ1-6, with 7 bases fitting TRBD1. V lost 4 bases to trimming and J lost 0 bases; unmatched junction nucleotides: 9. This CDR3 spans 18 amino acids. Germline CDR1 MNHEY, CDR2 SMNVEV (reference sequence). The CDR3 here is CASSSSWTGSSYNSPLHF. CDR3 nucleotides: TGTGCCAGCAGTTCCTCCTGGACAGGAAGCTCCTATAATTCACCCCTCCACTTT.

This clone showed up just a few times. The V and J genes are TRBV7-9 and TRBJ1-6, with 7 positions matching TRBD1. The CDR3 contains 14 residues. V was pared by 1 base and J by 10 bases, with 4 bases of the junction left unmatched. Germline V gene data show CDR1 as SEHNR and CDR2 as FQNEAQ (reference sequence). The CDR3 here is CASSLVTGDSPLHF. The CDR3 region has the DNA TGTGCCAGCAGCTTAGTCACAGGGGACTCACCCCTCCACTTT.